Below, 17 T cell receptor beta chains from the same sample are listed, as sequenced in a study of T cells in Graves' hyperthyroidism and ophthalmopathy. Regions amplified from RNA transcripts were the TCR beta CDR3 regions. The primer set for the first-round RT-PCR of the TCR CDR3 was HTBI. TCRdb reprocessed the multiplex PCR reads via MiXCR and lists one record per CDR3 protein. The sample consists of 300,000 to 450,000 distinct CDR3 sequences, about 15% of them appearing once. The specimen was blood. Receptor source: a woman in her twenties or thirties with Graves' hyperthyroidism that later progressed to Graves' ophthalmopathy.

This clonotype was seen a handful of times. The chain combines TRBV6-2 or TRBV6-3 with TRBJ2-1, with 10 bases that match TRBD2. Looked up from germline, CDR1 is MNHEY and CDR2 is SVGEGT. V shed 6 bases and J 3 bases; nucleotides not matched to a gene: 5. The CDR3 spans 15 residues. Here the CDR3 DNA reads TGTGCCAGCAGCATCACTAGCGGGGACTACAATGAGCAGTTCTTC. This codes for CASSITSGDYNEQFF.

This clonotype was seen many times. The V gene is TRBV6-2 or TRBV6-3, the J gene TRBJ2-7, with D unclear. The V end lost 2 bases, the J end lost 5 bases, and 16 bases lay between the germline ends. This CDR3 contains 15 residues. Germline CDR1 and CDR2: MNHEY and SVGEGT. The CDR3 nucleotides read TGTGCCAGCAGTTACGGCCTAGGCAGGATGAACGAGCAGTACTTC. Residues: CASSYGLGRMNEQYF.

This clonotype was recorded many times. The genes are TRBV6-1 and TRBJ2-4; possibly TRBD2 for D (5 bases). Deletions cut 2 bases from V and 1 base from J, with 27 bases between. Germline V lookup: CDR1 MNHNS, CDR2 SASEGT. The CDR3 consists of 21 residues. The CDR3 DNA reads TGTGCCAGCAGTGAATTGGACCGTTTCGTCCGCGGACTCTCGGCCAAAAACATTCAGTACTTC. This encodes CASSELDRFVRGLSAKNIQYF.

This clonotype was seen a handful of times. This rearrangement joins TRBV11-2 to TRBJ2-7; the D gene is possibly TRBD1 (6 bases). V was clipped by 1 base and J by 3 bases, with 16 bases between them. The CDR3 extends over 16 amino acids. From germline, CDR1 is SGHAT and CDR2 FQNNGV. The CDR3 sequence is CASSLGITGYHYEQYF. The CDR3 DNA reads TGTGCCAGCAGCTTAGGTATAACAGGGTACCACTACGAGCAGTACTTC.

Note on this clonotype: A read error may produce the germline difference seen at one junction end. This chain uses TRBV12-3 or TRBV12-4 with TRBJ2-4; 9 bases line up with TRBD1. The CDR3 is made up of 18 amino acids. In DNA form, the CDR3 reads TGTGCCAGCAGGGCCGGGACAGGGCGCCTTGAAGCCAAAAACCTTCAGTACTTC. It is translated as CASRAGTGRLEAKNLQYF.

V gene TRBV2 combines with J gene TRBJ1-5; D ambiguous. V lost 8 bases and J lost 5, with 13 bases in between. Germline values: CDR1 SNHLY, CDR2 FYNNEI. The CDR3 runs to 13 residues. CDR3 protein: CASSTTGDQPQHF. CDR3 in DNA: TGTGCCAGCTCCACTACGGGAGATCAGCCCCAGCATTTT.

This clonotype has a count of ten or more. J is TRBJ2-2 and V is TRBV19; D is possibly TRBD1 (6 bases). Germline V CDR1 and CDR2: LNHDA, SQIVND (reference sequence). CDR3 length: 17 residues. Trimming took 3 bases from V and 1 from J, leaving 15 bases between them. The CDR3 loop reads CASSISPQQGNTGELFF. The CDR3 DNA follows: TGTGCCAGTAGTATTTCCCCCCAACAGGGGAACACCGGGGAGCTGTTTTTT.

The chain has TRBV5-1 and TRBJ1-1, with D possibly matching TRBD1 (6 bases). The CDR3 contains 15 residues. Germline V CDR1 and CDR2: SGHRS, YFSETQ. V dropped 3 bases and J dropped 0 bases, with 12 bases sitting between them. This CDR3 reads CASSSRDNLNTEAFF. The DNA for the CDR3 is TGCGCCAGCAGCTCCCGGGACAACTTGAACACTGAAGCTTTCTTT.

The sample holds many counts of this clonotype. The chain uses TRBV28 and TRBJ2-7; D might be TRBD1 or TRBD2, each matching 7 bases. CDR1 and CDR2 from the germline V gene are MDHEN and SYDVKM. The CDR3 runs to 15 residues. V lost 2 bases and J lost 0, with 11 bases in between. The DNA for the CDR3 is TGTGCCAGCAGTTTACCAGGGGGGGCCTCCTACGAGCAGTACTTC. This codes for CASSLPGGASYEQYF.

The rearrangement uses TRBV29-1 and TRBJ2-3; no definite D call. Trimming removed 2 bases at V and 0 bases at J, with 12 bases between. Germline V CDR1 and CDR2: SQVTM, ANQGSEA. The CDR3 has 15 amino acids. The CDR3 protein is CSVEWARHSTDTQYF. The CDR3 nucleotides are TGCAGCGTTGAATGGGCGAGACATAGCACAGATACGCAGTATTTT.

This clonotype occurred a few times. V and J are TRBV7-9 and TRBJ1-6; D is undetermined. CDR1 is SEHNR, CDR2 FQNEAQ, per germline (reference sequence). V was cut by 3 bases and J by 7 bases, with 7 bases left in between. The CDR3 contains 13 residues. DNA of the CDR3: TGTGCCAGCAGCTTTCAAGGGAATTCACCCCTCCACTTT. The encoded protein is CASSFQGNSPLHF.

This clonotype has at least ten counts. Written as DNA, the CDR3 is TGTGCCAGCAGTTTCCCTGGATTACAGAATTGGGAGGAGCTGTTTTTT. Residues: CASSFPGLQNWEELFF. V is TRBV27 and J is TRBJ2-2; no firm D call. The CDR3 covers 16 residues. V lost 3 bases and J 10 bases, leaving 21 bases between the germline ends. Germline V gene lookup returns CDR1 MNHEY and CDR2 SMNVEV (reference sequence).

This clonotype occurred a few times. This chain joins TRBV12-3 or TRBV12-4 and TRBJ2-3, with 9 bases matching TRBD1. The CDR3 loop spans 12 amino acids. The V gene end was trimmed by 5 bases and the J gene end by 12 bases; junction bases not matched to a gene: 6. CDR3 loop: CASSNTGQGQYF. The DNA for the CDR3 is TGTGCCAGCAGTAACACGGGACAGGGACAGTATTTT.

This clonotype was found many times. V is TRBV28 and J is TRBJ1-5, with TRBD1 identical over 11 bases. The V segment lost 3 bases and the J segment 4 bases; nucleotides outside the gene matches: 14. This CDR3 has 19 amino acids. CDR1 is MDHEN and CDR2 is SYDVKM in the germline V gene. In DNA form, the CDR3 reads TGTGCCAGCAGTTTTTTTTTCGGGGACAGGGGGTCACCAAATCAGCCCCAGCATTTT. It specifies CASSFFFGDRGSPNQPQHF.

This clonotype has a count of ten or more. The chain has TRBV5-1 and TRBJ1-1; D may be TRBD1 (5 bases). Germline CDR1 reads SGHRS; CDR2 reads YFSETQ. Trimming removed 4 bases at V and 2 bases at J, with 15 bases between. The CDR3 loop spans 15 amino acids. The CDR3 DNA reads TGCGCCAGCAGCCCAGGGACTGGGAGCAACACTGAAGCTTTCTTT. It encodes CASSPGTGSNTEAFF.

In this sample, this clonotype turned up many times. V gene TRBV30 combines with J gene TRBJ1-1, with 7 bases lining up with TRBD1. This CDR3 has 13 residues. Looked up from germline, CDR1 is GTSNPN and CDR2 is SVGIG (reference sequence). After removal of 3 bases from V and 4 bases from J, the junction contained 5 bases not matched to a gene. This chain's CDR3 is CAWRRQGTTEAFF. The CDR3 nucleotides are TGTGCCTGGAGGAGACAGGGTACCACTGAAGCTTTCTTT.

As concerns this clonotype: Mismatch with germline at one junction end may stem from a read error. The CDR3 sequence: CAGSLAPSTQTQYF. The CDR3 region has the DNA TGTGCCGGCAGCTTAGCGCCTAGCACACAGACCCAGTACTTC. The chain links TRBV7-2 to TRBJ2-5; weak D call: TRBD2 (5 bases). The CDR3 loop spans 14 amino acids. The germline gives CDR1 SGHTA, CDR2 FQGNSA.